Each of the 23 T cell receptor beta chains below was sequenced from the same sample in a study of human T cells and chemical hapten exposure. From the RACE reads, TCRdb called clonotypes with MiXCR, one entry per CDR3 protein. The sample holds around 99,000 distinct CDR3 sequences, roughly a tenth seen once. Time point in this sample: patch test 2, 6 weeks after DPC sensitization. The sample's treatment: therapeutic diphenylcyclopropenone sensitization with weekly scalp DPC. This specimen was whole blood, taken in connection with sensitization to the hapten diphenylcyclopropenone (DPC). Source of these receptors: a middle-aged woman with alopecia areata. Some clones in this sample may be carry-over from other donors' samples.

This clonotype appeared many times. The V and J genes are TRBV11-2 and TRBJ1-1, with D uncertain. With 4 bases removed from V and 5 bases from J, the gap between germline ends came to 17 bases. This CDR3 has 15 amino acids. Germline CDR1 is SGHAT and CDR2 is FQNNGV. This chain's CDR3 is CASSSTREMATEAFF. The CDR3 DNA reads TGTGCCAGCAGCTCGACTAGGGAAATGGCGACTGAAGCTTTCTTT.

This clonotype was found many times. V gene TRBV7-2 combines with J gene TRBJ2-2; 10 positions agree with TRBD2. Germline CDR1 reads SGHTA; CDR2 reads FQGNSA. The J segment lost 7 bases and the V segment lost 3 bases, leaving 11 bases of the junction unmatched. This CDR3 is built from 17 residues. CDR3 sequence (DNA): TGTGCCAGCAGCTTGTCTAGCGGGGGCCTTTTGCGCGGGGAGCTGTTTTTT. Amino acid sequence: CASSLSSGGLLRGELFF.

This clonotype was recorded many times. The CDR3 region is CSAPWDPGTDTQYF. The CDR3 DNA reads as TGCAGTGCTCCATGGGACCCCGGCACAGATACGCAGTATTTT. V gene TRBV20-1 combines with J gene TRBJ2-3; the D call may be TRBD1 or TRBD2 (5 bases each). The CDR3 length is 14 residues. The V gene's germline CDR1 is DFQATT and CDR2 SNEGSKA (reference sequence). V gave up 5 bases and J gave up 1 base, with 13 bases separating them.

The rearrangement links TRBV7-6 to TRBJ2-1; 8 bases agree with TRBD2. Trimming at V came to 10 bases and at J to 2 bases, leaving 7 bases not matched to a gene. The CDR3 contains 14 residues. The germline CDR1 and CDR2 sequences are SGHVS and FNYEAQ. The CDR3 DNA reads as TGTGCCACCTCGGCGGGGGGCGCCTACAATGAGCAGTTCTTC. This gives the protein CATSAGGAYNEQFF.

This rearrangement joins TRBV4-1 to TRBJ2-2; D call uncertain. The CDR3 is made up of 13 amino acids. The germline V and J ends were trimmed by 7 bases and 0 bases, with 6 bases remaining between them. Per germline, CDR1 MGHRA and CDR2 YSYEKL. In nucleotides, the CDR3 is TGCGCCAGCACAACGACGAACACCGGGGAGCTGTTTTTT. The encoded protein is CASTTTNTGELFF.

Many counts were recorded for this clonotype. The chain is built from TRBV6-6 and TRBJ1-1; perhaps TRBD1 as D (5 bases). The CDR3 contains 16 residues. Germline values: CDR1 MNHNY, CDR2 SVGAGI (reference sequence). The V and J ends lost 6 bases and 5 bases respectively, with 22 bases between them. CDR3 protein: CASSFGTAVSVTEAFF. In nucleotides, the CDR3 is TGTGCCAGCAGCTTTGGGACGGCCGTAAGTGTGACTGAAGCTTTCTTT.

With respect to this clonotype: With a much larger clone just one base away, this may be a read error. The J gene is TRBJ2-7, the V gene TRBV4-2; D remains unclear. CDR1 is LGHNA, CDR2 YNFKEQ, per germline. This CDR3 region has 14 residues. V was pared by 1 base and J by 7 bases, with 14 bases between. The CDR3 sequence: CASSQGIEDGEQYF. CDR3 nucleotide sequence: TGTGCCAGCAGCCAAGGGATAGAAGACGGGGAGCAGTACTTC.

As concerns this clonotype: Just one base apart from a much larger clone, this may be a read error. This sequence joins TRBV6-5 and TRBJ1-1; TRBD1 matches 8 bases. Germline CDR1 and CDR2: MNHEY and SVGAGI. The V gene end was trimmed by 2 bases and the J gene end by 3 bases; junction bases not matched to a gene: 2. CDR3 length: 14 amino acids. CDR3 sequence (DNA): TGTGCCAGCAGTTACGCGACAGGGGACACTGAAGCTTTCTTT. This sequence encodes CASSYATGDTEAFF.

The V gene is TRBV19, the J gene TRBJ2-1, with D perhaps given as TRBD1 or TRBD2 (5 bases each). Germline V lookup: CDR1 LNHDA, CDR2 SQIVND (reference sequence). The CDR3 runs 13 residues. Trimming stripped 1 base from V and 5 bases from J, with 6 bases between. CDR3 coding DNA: TGTGCCAGTAGTATAGGAGGGGACAATGAGCAGTTCTTC. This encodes CASSIGGDNEQFF.

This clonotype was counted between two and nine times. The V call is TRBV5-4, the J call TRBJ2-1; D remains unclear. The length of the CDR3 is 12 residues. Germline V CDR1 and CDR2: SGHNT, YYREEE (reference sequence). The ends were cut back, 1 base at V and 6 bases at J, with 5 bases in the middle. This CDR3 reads CASSLNTNEQFF. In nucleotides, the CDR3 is TGTGCCAGCAGCTTGAATACCAATGAGCAGTTCTTC.

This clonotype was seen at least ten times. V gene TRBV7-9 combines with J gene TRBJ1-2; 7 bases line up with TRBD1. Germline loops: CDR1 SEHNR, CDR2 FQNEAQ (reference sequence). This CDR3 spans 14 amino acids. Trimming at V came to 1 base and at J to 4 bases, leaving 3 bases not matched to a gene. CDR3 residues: CASSLEGGGYGYTF. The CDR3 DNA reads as TGTGCCAGCAGCTTAGAAGGGGGCGGCTATGGCTACACCTTC. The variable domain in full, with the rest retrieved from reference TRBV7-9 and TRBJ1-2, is DTGVSQNPRHKITKRGQNVTFRCDPISEHNRLYWYRQTLGQGPEFLTYFQNEAQLEKSRLLSDRFSAERPKGSFSTLEIQRTEQGDSAMYLCASSLEGGGYGYTFGSGTRLTVV.

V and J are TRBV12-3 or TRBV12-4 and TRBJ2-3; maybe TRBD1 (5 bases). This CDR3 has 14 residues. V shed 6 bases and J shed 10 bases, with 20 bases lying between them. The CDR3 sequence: CASRTGPILGAQYF. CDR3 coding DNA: TGTGCCAGCAGGACGGGTCCCATTTTAGGGGCGCAGTATTTT.

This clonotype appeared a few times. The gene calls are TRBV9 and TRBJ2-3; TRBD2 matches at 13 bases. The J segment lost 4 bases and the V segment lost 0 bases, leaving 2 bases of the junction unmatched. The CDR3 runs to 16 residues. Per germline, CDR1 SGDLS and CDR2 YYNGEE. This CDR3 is CASSVGLAGGADTQYF. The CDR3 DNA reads TGTGCCAGCAGCGTAGGACTAGCGGGGGGCGCAGATACGCAGTATTTT. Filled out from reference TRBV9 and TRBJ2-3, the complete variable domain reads DSGVTQTPKHLITATGQRVTLRCSPRSGDLSVYWYQQSLDQGLQFLIQYYNGEERAKGNILERFSAQQFPDLHSELNLSSLELGDSALYFCASSVGLAGGADTQYFGPGTRLTVL.

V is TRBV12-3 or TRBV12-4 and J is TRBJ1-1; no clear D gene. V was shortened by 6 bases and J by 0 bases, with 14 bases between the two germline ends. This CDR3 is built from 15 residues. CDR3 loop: CASSVWRALNTEAFF. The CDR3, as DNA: TGTGCCAGCAGCGTCTGGAGAGCCTTGAACACTGAAGCTTTCTTT.

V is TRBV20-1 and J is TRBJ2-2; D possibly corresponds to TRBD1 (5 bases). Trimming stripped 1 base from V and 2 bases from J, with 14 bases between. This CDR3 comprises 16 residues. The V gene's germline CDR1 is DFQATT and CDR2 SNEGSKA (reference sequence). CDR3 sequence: CSARGRALLNTGELFF. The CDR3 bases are TGCAGTGCTAGAGGCAGGGCGCTCCTTAACACCGGGGAGCTGTTTTTT.

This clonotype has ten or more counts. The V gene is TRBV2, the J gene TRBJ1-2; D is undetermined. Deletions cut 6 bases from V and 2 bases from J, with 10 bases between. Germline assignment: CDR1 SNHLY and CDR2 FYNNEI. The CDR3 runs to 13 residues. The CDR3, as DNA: TGTGCCAGCAGACAGACTCCCAACTATGGCTACACCTTC. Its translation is CASRQTPNYGYTF.

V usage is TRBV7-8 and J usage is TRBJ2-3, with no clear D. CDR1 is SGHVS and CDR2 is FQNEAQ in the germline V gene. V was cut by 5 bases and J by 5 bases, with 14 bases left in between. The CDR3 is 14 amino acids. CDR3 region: CASSPRVLGDTQYF. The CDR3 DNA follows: TGTGCCAGCAGCCCCCGGGTCTTGGGAGATACGCAGTATTTT.

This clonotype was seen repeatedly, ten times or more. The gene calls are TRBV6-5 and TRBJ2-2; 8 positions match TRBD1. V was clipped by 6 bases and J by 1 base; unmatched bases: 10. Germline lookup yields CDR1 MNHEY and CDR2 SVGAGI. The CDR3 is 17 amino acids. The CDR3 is CASSFLSGTGNTGELFF. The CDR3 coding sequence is TGTGCCAGCAGCTTCTTATCCGGGACAGGGAACACCGGGGAGCTGTTTTTT.

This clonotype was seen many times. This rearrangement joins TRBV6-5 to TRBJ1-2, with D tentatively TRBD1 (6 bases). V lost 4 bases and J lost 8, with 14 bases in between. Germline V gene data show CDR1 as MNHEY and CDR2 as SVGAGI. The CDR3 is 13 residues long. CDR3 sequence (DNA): TGTGCCAGCAGTTCTACAGGGCCTGGAGGCTACACCTTC. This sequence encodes CASSSTGPGGYTF.

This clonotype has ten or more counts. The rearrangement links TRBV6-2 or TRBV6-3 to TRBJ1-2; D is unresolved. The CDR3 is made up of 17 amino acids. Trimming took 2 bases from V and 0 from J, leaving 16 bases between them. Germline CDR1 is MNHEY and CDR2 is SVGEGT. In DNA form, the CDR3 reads TGTGCCAGCAGTTACAATCTCCGAGACACCACTAACTATGGCTACACCTTC. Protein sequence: CASSYNLRDTTNYGYTF.

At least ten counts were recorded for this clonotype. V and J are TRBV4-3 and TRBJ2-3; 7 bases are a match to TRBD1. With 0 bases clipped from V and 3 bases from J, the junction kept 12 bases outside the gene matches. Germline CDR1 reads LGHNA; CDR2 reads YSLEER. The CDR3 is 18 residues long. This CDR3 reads CASSQDPPNRGRTDTQYF. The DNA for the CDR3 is TGCGCCAGCAGCCAAGATCCTCCGAACAGGGGCAGGACAGATACGCAGTATTTT.

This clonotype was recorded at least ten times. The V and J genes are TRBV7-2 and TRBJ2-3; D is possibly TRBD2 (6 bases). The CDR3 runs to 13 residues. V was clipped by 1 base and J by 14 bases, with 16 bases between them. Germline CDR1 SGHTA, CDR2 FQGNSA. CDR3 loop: CASSLEGGGVWYF. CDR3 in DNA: TGTGCCAGCAGCTTAGAAGGTGGAGGGGTCTGGTATTTT.

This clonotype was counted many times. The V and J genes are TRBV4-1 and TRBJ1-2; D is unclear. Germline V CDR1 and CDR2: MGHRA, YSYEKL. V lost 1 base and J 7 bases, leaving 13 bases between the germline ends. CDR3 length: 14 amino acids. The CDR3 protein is CASSQVQLGSGYTF. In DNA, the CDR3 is TGCGCCAGCAGCCAAGTCCAGTTAGGGTCTGGCTACACCTTC.